In its sample, the clone carrying this T cell receptor beta chain was seen a few times. Its specificity is not known. The read stops 3 residues short of the end of the CDR3; the missing end is completed from the germline J gene. The data stem from a study of T cell clonality in common variable immunodeficiency. Study results and caveats: Reportedly, TCR beta sequences from common variable immunodeficiency showed fewer deletions and N-nucleotide insertions.

Germline V gene sequence: CDR1 SNHLY, CDR2 FYNNEI. Trimming took 3 bases from V and 1 from J, leaving 15 bases between them. The length of the CDR3 is 16 residues. Assay: immunoSEQ multiplex PCR; the TCRdb copy retains only in-frame clones and omits some. The sample shows roughly 2,500 clones, no singletons; the ten largest hold 8% to 13%. Sequencing was done on a sample of peripheral blood mononuclear cells. The chain combines TRBV2 with TRBJ1-1; D may be TRBD1 (5 bases). The sequence was collected from a human donor with common variable immunodeficiency. The CDR3 protein is CASSDAEIQGNTEAFF. The CDR3 DNA, read in part, is TGTGCCAGCAGTGACGCGGAAATCCAGGGGAACACTGAA.